This TCR beta chain was documented in a study of T cell changes during pregnancy in multiple sclerosis. TCRdb's table, derived via immunoSEQ multiplex PCR, lists solely in-frame clones and lacks some. The sample comprises tens of thousands of clones, under 95% of which are singletons, and roughly 0.69% rests with the top ten. The CDR3 has 15 residues. V lost 5 bases, J lost 6 bases, and 4 bases stayed unmatched. CDR1 and CDR2 from the germline V gene are SGHNT and YENEEA. This receptor was taken from a female donor in good health, enrolled as a control in a pregnancy study. The input for sequencing was CD4+ T cells from peripheral blood mononuclear cells, taken in the second trimester of pregnancy. The V call is TRBV11-3, the J call TRBJ2-2; 12 nucleotides match TRBD1. Here the CDR3 DNA reads TGTGCCAGCAGCCCGGGACAGGGGGCGGCCGGGGAGCTGTTTTTT. Protein: CASSPGQGAAGELFF.